A single sample gave rise to the 14 T cell receptor beta chains below, sequenced in a study of immune characterization of retroperitoneal liposarcoma. Each CDR3 protein is one row after TCRdb ran MiXCR on the PCR reads. The table includes about 7,600 distinct CDR3 sequences, more than 35% detected once. The sequenced sample consisted of tumor tissue. These receptors were collected from a male donor with retroperitoneal liposarcoma.

This chain uses TRBV6-1 with TRBJ2-3, with 15 nucleotides matching TRBD2. The tail of the sequence fits TRBJ2-7 better, so the J call may be wrong. The CDR3 runs 15 residues. The germline V gene encodes CDR1 MNHNS and CDR2 SASEGT. CDR3 sequence (DNA): TGTGCCAGCAGTGAACGGACTAGCGGGAGGGATGAGCAGTACTTC. Translated, it gives CASSERTSGRDEQYF.

The J gene is TRBJ2-5, the V gene TRBV11-2, with TRBD2 matching over 7 bases. Germline CDR1 and CDR2: SGHAT and FQNNGV. This CDR3 comprises 14 residues. V shed 1 base and J 2 bases; nucleotides not matched to a gene: 1. The CDR3 nucleotides read TGTGCCAGCAGCTTAGCGGGGGGTCAAGAGACCCAGTACTTC. This gives the protein CASSLAGGQETQYF.

This clonotype is labeled as medium-sized. A much bigger clone sits one base away, suggesting this may be a read error. The J gene is TRBJ2-5, the V gene TRBV28, with D unclear. The CDR3 consists of 13 residues. Trimming removed 8 bases at V and 11 bases at J, with 21 bases between. Germline V gives CDR1 MDHEN, CDR2 SYDVKM. The CDR3 DNA follows: TGTGCCAGCTCAAAAAGGAGTAGGATAGAGCAGTACTTC. Translation: CASSKRSRIEQYF.

The rearrangement links TRBV27 to TRBJ2-3; 7 nucleotides align to TRBD1. The V gene's germline CDR1 is MNHEY and CDR2 SMNVEV (reference sequence). With 6 bases clipped from V and 4 bases from J, the junction kept 13 bases outside the gene matches. The CDR3 totals 16 residues. The CDR3 loop is CASSRTQRQGADTQYF. Here the CDR3 DNA reads TGTGCCAGCAGCAGAACCCAGAGACAGGGTGCAGATACGCAGTATTTT.

This clonotype occurred many times. V usage is TRBV7-6 and J usage is TRBJ2-1; 10 bases agree with TRBD2. The DNA end is a closer match to TRBJ2-7, so the J assignment may be wrong. This CDR3 is built from 15 residues. In germline, CDR1 is SGHVS, CDR2 FNYEAQ. This CDR3 reads CASSPRTSGNNEQYF. As DNA, the CDR3 is TGTGCCAGCAGCCCTCGGACTAGCGGCAACAATGAGCAGTACTTC.

The rearrangement uses TRBV6-1 and TRBJ2-5; tentative D call: TRBD2 (6 bases). The J call is in doubt because the DNA end fits TRBJ2-1 better. The CDR3 is made up of 15 amino acids. Per germline, CDR1 MNHNS and CDR2 SASEGT. The DNA for the CDR3 is TGTGCCAGCTCGGCAGGGACTTCCACTTACAATGAGCAGTTCTTC. Its protein is CASSAGTSTYNEQFF.

This clonotype was seen a few times. The chain carries TRBV11-2 and TRBJ1-4; D perhaps matches TRBD1 (6 bases). V was trimmed by 8 bases and J by 4 bases, leaving 17 bases between them. Germline V gene sequence: CDR1 SGHAT, CDR2 FQNNGV. This CDR3 comprises 15 residues. The CDR3 DNA reads as TGTGCCAGCGGACCGTTAGGGGGGAGTAATGAAAAACTGTTTTTT. Its protein is CASGPLGGSNEKLFF.

The J gene is TRBJ2-1, the V gene TRBV27; no firm D call. V lost 6 bases and J lost 14, with 17 bases in between. The germline V gene has CDR1 MNHEY and CDR2 SMNVEV (reference sequence). This CDR3 has 12 residues. The CDR3 sequence: CASRQNAVREFF. CDR3 DNA: TGTGCCAGCAGACAAAACGCGGTTCGGGAGTTCTTC.

V gene TRBV6-1 combines with J gene TRBJ2-3, with 10 bases identical to TRBD2. The junction had 5 bases not matched to a gene; V was cut back by 9 bases and J by 2 bases. Germline V lookup: CDR1 MNHNS, CDR2 SASEGT. This CDR3 has 14 amino acids. The CDR3 loop reads CASLSGGLTDTQYF. Here the CDR3 DNA reads TGTGCCAGTCTTAGCGGGGGGCTCACAGATACGCAGTATTTT.

The chain carries TRBV6-1 and TRBJ2-1; D may correspond to TRBD1 or TRBD2 (6 bases each). Trimming removed 8 bases at V and 12 bases at J, with 26 bases between. The germline CDR1 and CDR2 sequences are MNHNS and SASEGT. This CDR3 comprises 15 residues. This chain's CDR3 is CASGVGGGIRRGQFF. The DNA of the CDR3 is TGTGCCAGCGGGGTGGGGGGCGGGATACGTCGGGGGCAGTTCTTC.

This clonotype was observed a few times. The genes are TRBV6-5 and TRBJ1-1; TRBD1 agrees at 9 bases. The CDR3 has 15 amino acids. The V gene end was trimmed by 3 bases and the J gene end by 7 bases; junction bases not matched to a gene: 9. CDR1 MNHEY and CDR2 SVGAGI come from the germline V gene. The CDR3 DNA is TGTGCCAGCAGTTATGCGGGACAGGGAGGCCTTGAAGCTTTCTTT. Translation: CASSYAGQGGLEAFF.

This CDR3 is CASIPEGGRFHEQFF. In nucleotides, the CDR3 is TGTGCCAGCATCCCCGAGGGGGGACGGTTTCATGAGCAGTTCTTC. This chain links TRBV6-1 with TRBJ2-1; D could derive from TRBD1 or TRBD2 (6 bases each). Between the trimmed V and J ends, which lost 7 bases and 8 bases, there was a span of 21 bases. The CDR3 has 15 residues. Germline CDR1 MNHNS, CDR2 SASEGT.

The gene calls are TRBV27 and TRBJ2-1; possible D gene TRBD2, 5 bases. The germline V gene encodes CDR1 MNHEY and CDR2 SMNVEV (reference sequence). The CDR3 totals 14 residues. V was shortened by 3 bases and J by 3 bases, with 9 bases between the two germline ends. The CDR3 loop reads CASSFTSYYNEQFF. The CDR3 nucleotides read TGTGCCAGCAGTTTCACTAGTTACTACAATGAGCAGTTCTTC.

The chain is built from TRBV6-1 and TRBJ2-7; TRBD2 agrees at 12 bases. The CDR3 contains 17 residues. Trimming took 2 bases from V and 5 from J; bases not matched to a gene: 10. Germline V lookup: CDR1 MNHNS, CDR2 SASEGT. The CDR3 nucleotides are TGTGCCAGCAGTGAAAGTATTGGCCTAGCGGGAGGGGACGAGCAGTACTTC. Amino acid sequence: CASSESIGLAGGDEQYF.